The 18 T cell receptor beta chains in this list originate from one sample, sequenced in a study of cytotoxic CD8 clonotypes in ibrutinib-treated CLL. Assay: immunoSEQ multiplex PCR; the TCRdb copy retains only in-frame clones and omits some. The sample holds roughly 36,000 clones, about 70% seen once. The specimen was PBMCs, collected before ibrutinib treatment. These receptors all stem from a human donor with chronic lymphocytic leukemia.

The chain is built from TRBV28 and TRBJ2-7; D might be TRBD2 (5 bases). The CDR3 extends over 8 amino acids. Trimming left V 8 bases short and J 10 bases short, with 6 bases between. From germline, CDR1 is MDHEN and CDR2 SYDVKM. The DNA for the CDR3 is TGTGCCAGCGGAGGCCAGTACTTC. Encoded protein: CASGGQYF.

This clone occurred a few times. The chain recombines TRBV7-3 with TRBJ2-2; 8 nucleotides match TRBD2. This CDR3 is 15 amino acids long. V shed 2 bases and J 6 bases; nucleotides not matched to a gene: 5. CDR1 SGHTA and CDR2 FQGTGA come from the germline V gene. CDR3 nucleotide sequence: TGTGCCAGCAGCTTATCTCTAGCGGGCTCCGGGGAGCTGTTTTTT. It is translated as CASSLSLAGSGELFF.

The genes are TRBV29-1 and TRBJ1-2; D unclear. The V gene's germline CDR1 is SQVTM and CDR2 ANQGSEA. The CDR3 runs to 11 residues. The germline V and J ends were trimmed by 7 bases and 5 bases, with 11 bases remaining between them. The CDR3 sequence: CSALRDYGYTF. The CDR3 region has the DNA TGCAGCGCGCTCCGGGATTATGGCTACACCTTC.

This chain connects TRBV7-2 to TRBJ1-4; 8 nucleotides agree with TRBD1. Unmatched junction bases numbered 4, after V lost 1 base and J lost 3 bases. Per germline, CDR1 SGHTA and CDR2 FQGNSA. The CDR3 length is 16 residues. The CDR3 sequence: CASSLGPTGANEKLFF. The CDR3 DNA reads as TGTGCCAGCAGCTTAGGCCCGACAGGGGCTAATGAAAAACTGTTTTTT.

This chain connects TRBV27 to TRBJ2-7; TRBD2 matches at 8 bases. The CDR3 spans 16 residues. Germline V gene data show CDR1 as MNHEY and CDR2 as SMNVEV (reference sequence). J gave up 3 bases and V 5 bases, and 12 bases lay outside the gene matches. CDR3 in DNA: TGTGCCAGCAGTACCACCCGGGGGGGCGTCTACTACGAGCAGTACTTC. Encoded protein: CASSTTRGGVYYEQYF.

This clone was counted only a few times. The chain employs TRBV4-2 and TRBJ2-7; TRBD2 matches at 15 bases. V shed 1 base and J 4 bases; nucleotides not matched to a gene: 14. There are 20 residues in the CDR3. Per germline, CDR1 LGHNA and CDR2 YNFKEQ. The CDR3 nucleotides read TGTGCCAGCAGCCAAGGCTCCGGGACTAGCGGGGGGTCCTTCATTTACGAGCAGTACTTC. This sequence encodes CASSQGSGTSGGSFIYEQYF.

This clone was picked up a small number of times. The chain carries TRBV15 and TRBJ1-4, with D possibly matching TRBD1 (5 bases). Germline assignment: CDR1 LNHNV and CDR2 YYDKDF (reference sequence). The CDR3 consists of 14 residues. V was clipped by 0 bases and J by 7 bases, with 9 bases between them. The chain's CDR3 is CATSRDRASEKLFF. The CDR3 bases are TGTGCCACCAGCAGAGACAGGGCGAGTGAAAAACTGTTTTTT.

This clone was detected once. In nucleotides, the CDR3 is TGTGCCAGCAGCCCGACAGGGTCCTACGAGCAGTACTTC. Translating gives CASSPTGSYEQYF. This chain joins TRBV7-3 and TRBJ2-7; the match to TRBD1 covers 7 bases. Germline trimming cut 5 bases from V and 1 base from J; bases unmatched to any gene: 2. CDR3 length: 13 residues. The germline V gene encodes CDR1 SGHTA and CDR2 FQGTGA.

V and J are TRBV28 and TRBJ2-7; 9 bases fit TRBD2. The trim removed 5 bases at V and 2 bases at J, leaving 4 bases unmatched. This CDR3 contains 14 residues. CDR1 MDHEN and CDR2 SYDVKM come from the germline V gene. CDR3: CASSASGKAYEQYF. The CDR3 nucleotides are TGTGCCAGCAGTGCTAGCGGGAAAGCCTACGAGCAGTACTTC.

Here the CDR3 DNA reads TGTGCCAGCAGCTACGGCGAGCAGTACTTC. It translates to CASSYGEQYF. The rearrangement uses TRBV28 and TRBJ2-7; no definite D call. With 6 bases removed from V and 6 bases from J, the gap between germline ends came to 6 bases. Germline V lookup: CDR1 MDHEN, CDR2 SYDVKM. CDR3 length: 10 amino acids.

With regard to this clone: Other nucleotide sequences in the sample specify the same CDR3. This chain links TRBV30 with TRBJ2-7; D may match TRBD1 or TRBD2 (7 bases each). V lost 2 bases and J lost 0, with 11 bases in between. The V gene's germline CDR1 is GTSNPN and CDR2 SVGIG (reference sequence). There are 14 residues in the CDR3. The CDR3 region is CAWSQGGSSYEQYF. The CDR3 DNA follows: TGTGCCTGGAGTCAGGGGGGGAGCTCCTACGAGCAGTACTTC.

The chain carries TRBV19 and TRBJ2-1; 7 nucleotides match TRBD1. V was clipped by 6 bases and J by 0 bases; unmatched bases: 5. The CDR3 totals 15 residues. Germline loops: CDR1 LNHDA, CDR2 SQIVND (reference sequence). The CDR3 region has the DNA TGTGCCAGTAGGGGACAGCTAAGCTCCTACAATGAGCAGTTCTTC. Protein sequence: CASRGQLSSYNEQFF.

This clone came up once. The V gene is TRBV28, the J gene TRBJ1-5; no firm D call. The V and J ends lost 6 bases and 0 bases respectively, with 12 bases between them. The length of the CDR3 is 15 residues. The germline V gene encodes CDR1 MDHEN and CDR2 SYDVKM. CDR3 in DNA: TGTGCCAGCAGCTTCTGGCAGGATAGCAATCAGCCCCAGCATTTT. Its protein product is CASSFWQDSNQPQHF.

The chain combines TRBV5-1 with TRBJ2-3; 7 positions agree with TRBD1. V lost 2 bases and J lost 2; bases outside the gene matches: 8. This CDR3 comprises 16 residues. The germline V gene has CDR1 SGHRS and CDR2 YFSETQ. CDR3 protein: CASSLTRGTFTDTQYF. CDR3 bases: TGCGCCAGCAGCTTAACCAGGGGGACGTTCACAGATACGCAGTATTTT.

The chain links TRBV28 to TRBJ1-5; maybe TRBD1 (6 bases). Trimming shortened V by 2 bases and J by 2 bases, and 22 bases separated the two germline ends. Germline loops: CDR1 MDHEN, CDR2 SYDVKM. The CDR3 has 19 amino acids. Here the CDR3 reads CASSLGGAVRFFGNQPQHF. The CDR3 DNA follows: TGTGCCAGCAGTTTAGGGGGGGCAGTAAGATTCTTCGGCAATCAGCCCCAGCATTTT.

The rearrangement links TRBV19 to TRBJ1-2; no reliable D call. The CDR3 totals 14 residues. Germline CDR1 and CDR2: LNHDA and SQIVND (reference sequence). V dropped 6 bases and J dropped 4 bases, with 15 bases sitting between them. The CDR3 DNA sequence: TGTGCCAGTAGCATGGGTGGGCTCCCCTATGGCTACACCTTC. This codes for CASSMGGLPYGYTF.

The chain joins TRBV9 to TRBJ2-2; 9 bases agree with TRBD2. Unmatched junction bases numbered 3, after V lost 2 bases and J lost 4 bases. Germline V gene sequence: CDR1 SGDLS, CDR2 YYNGEE. This CDR3 has 15 residues. The chain's CDR3 is CASSVGLAITGELFF. Here the CDR3 DNA reads TGTGCCAGCAGCGTGGGACTAGCAATCACCGGGGAGCTGTTTTTT.

The chain has TRBV5-1 and TRBJ2-5, with D possibly TRBD2 on 5 matching bases. Deletions cut 2 bases from V and 5 bases from J, with 13 bases between. This CDR3 is built from 14 residues. Germline V lookup: CDR1 SGHRS, CDR2 YFSETQ. The CDR3 reads CASSFGVESETQYF. CDR3 bases: TGCGCCAGCAGCTTCGGGGTAGAGTCGGAGACCCAGTACTTC.